These 11 T cell receptor beta chains were sequenced from one sample in a study of blood T cells in healthy people across ages. The authors ran a second PCR of 7 to 11 cycles using a sample-barcoded 5' primer and a J-beta primer mix. TCRdb used MiXCR to reprocess the 5' RACE reads, holding one entry per CDR3 protein. The profile shows 550,000 to 700,000 distinct CDR3 sequences, 25% to 30% of them singletons. Sequenced: blood. These receptors all come from a woman in her 70s in good health.

The chain couples TRBV12-3 or TRBV12-4 to TRBJ2-3; no reliable D call. This CDR3 has 18 residues. V was cut by 1 base and J by 2 bases, with 19 bases left in between. The CDR3 loop is CASSLEGEAKLHTDTQYF. The CDR3 region has the DNA TGTGCCAGCAGTTTAGAAGGTGAGGCAAAGCTTCACACAGATACGCAGTATTTT.

The rearrangement links TRBV9 to TRBJ1-1; D ambiguous. The germline V gene encodes CDR1 SGDLS and CDR2 YYNGEE. V was shortened by 4 bases and J by 4 bases, with 20 bases between the two germline ends. CDR3 size: 16 residues. CDR3 DNA: TGTGCCAGCAGCTCCTCCCCTGGGGAAGGAGGCACTGAAGCTTTCTTT. It translates to CASSSSPGEGGTEAFF.

The chain combines TRBV5-1 with TRBJ2-1; 8 nucleotides match TRBD2. V lost 0 bases and J lost 3; bases outside the gene matches: 8. In germline, CDR1 is SGHRS, CDR2 YFSETQ. The CDR3 is made up of 17 amino acids. CDR3 in amino acids: CASSLASGRHFYNEQFF. The CDR3 DNA reads as TGCGCCAGCAGCTTGGCTAGCGGGCGACACTTCTACAATGAGCAGTTCTTC.

V usage is TRBV11-2 and J usage is TRBJ2-2; a weak D match, TRBD1 (6 bases). The V gene's germline CDR1 is SGHAT and CDR2 FQNNGV. The CDR3 sequence is 14 residues long. The germline V and J ends were trimmed by 7 bases and 5 bases, with 14 bases remaining between them. CDR3 protein: CASIGQRGTGELFF. CDR3 nucleotides: TGTGCCAGCATCGGACAGAGAGGGACCGGGGAGCTGTTTTTT. Full variable domain (missing parts from reference TRBV11-2 and TRBJ2-2): EAGVAQSPRYKIIEKRQSVAFWCNPISGHATLYWYQQILGQGPKLLIQFQNNGVVDDSQLPKDRFSAERLKGVDSTLKIQPAKLEDSAVYLCASIGQRGTGELFFGEGSRLTVL.

In this sample, this clonotype turned up a few times. The CDR3 DNA reads as TGCGCCAGCAGCCCCGGGACAGGGCCCCTCCCTAATGAAAAACTGTTTTTT. This translates into CASSPGTGPLPNEKLFF. The V and J genes are TRBV5-1 and TRBJ1-4; 9 positions agree with TRBD1. From germline, CDR1 is SGHRS and CDR2 YFSETQ. This CDR3 is 17 amino acids long. J was trimmed by 3 bases and V by 4 bases; bases with no gene match: 10.

The V gene is TRBV7-8, the J gene TRBJ1-2, with unresolved D. The V end was cut by 0 bases, the J end by 3 bases, with 5 bases between. The CDR3 contains 13 residues. The germline V gene has CDR1 SGHVS and CDR2 FQNEAQ. The CDR3 spells CASSLAIDYGYTF. The DNA of the CDR3 is TGTGCCAGCAGCTTAGCGATCGACTATGGCTACACCTTC.

The chain combines TRBV12-3 or TRBV12-4 with TRBJ2-2, with a tentative D call TRBD1 (6 bases). V gave up 7 bases and J gave up 4 bases, with 19 bases separating them. The CDR3 sequence is 16 residues long. The CDR3 is CASNRDNVWGTGELFF. CDR3 DNA: TGTGCCAGCAACCGGGACAACGTATGGGGCACCGGGGAGCTGTTTTTT.

This clonotype was counted only a few times. The V gene is TRBV4-3, the J gene TRBJ1-3; D remains ambiguous. CDR1 LGHNA and CDR2 YSLEER come from the germline V gene. Trimming took off 2 bases at V and 7 bases at J, with 21 bases between the two ends. The CDR3 runs 17 residues. CDR3 sequence: CASSQHRPVDRGNTIYF. The CDR3 DNA reads TGCGCCAGCAGCCAACACCGCCCAGTTGACCGAGGGAACACCATATATTTT.

V usage is TRBV7-2 and J usage is TRBJ2-3; TRBD2 aligns across 7 bases. Germline loops: CDR1 SGHTA, CDR2 FQGNSA. The CDR3 length is 15 residues. V trimming: 2 bases; J trimming: 2 bases; junction bases outside the gene matches: 4. CDR3 loop: CASSLWEGPTDTQYF. CDR3 DNA sequence: TGTGCCAGCAGCTTATGGGAGGGGCCCACAGATACGCAGTATTTT.

In this sample, this clonotype turned up a few times. The CDR3 region has the DNA TGCGCCAGCGGTCGACTAGCGGGGGTAGAGGAGACCCAGTACTTC. The encoded protein is CASGRLAGVEETQYF. The rearrangement uses TRBV5-1 and TRBJ2-5; 12 nucleotides align to TRBD2. The CDR3 spans 15 residues. Per germline, CDR1 SGHRS and CDR2 YFSETQ. Trimming at V came to 7 bases and at J to 5 bases, leaving 9 bases not matched to a gene.

This clonotype was seen more than once but under ten times. The rearrangement links TRBV6-2 or TRBV6-3 to TRBJ1-2, with D possibly being TRBD1 (5 bases). This CDR3 has 11 residues. CDR1 is MNHEY, CDR2 SVGEGT, per germline. Trimming cost V 6 bases and J 8 bases, with 10 bases left between them. CDR3 amino acids: CASSPGVGYTF. CDR3 bases: TGTGCCAGCAGCCCGGGGGTAGGCTACACCTTC.